This passage covers 27 T cell receptor beta chains from one sample sequenced in a study of cytomegalovirus exposure and HLA in healthy donors. Use of 60 Vbeta and 13 Jbeta primers characterized the PCR. The table came from immunoSEQ multiplex PCR; TCRdb's copy has only in-frame clones and leaves some out. The sample yields some 150,000 clones, 79% seen once. The specimen was PBMCs. The receptors shown here come from a woman in her thirties or forties in good health and CMV-seropositive.

V and J are TRBV4-1 and TRBJ1-5; the D gene is possibly TRBD1 (6 bases). V lost 4 bases to trimming and J lost 3 bases, with 13 bases between them. Germline lookup yields CDR1 MGHRA and CDR2 YSYEKL. This CDR3 spans 15 amino acids. CDR3 DNA: TGCGCCAGCAGCCCACTACAGGGTCCCAATCAGCCCCAGCATTTT. This sequence encodes CASSPLQGPNQPQHF.

In DNA, the CDR3 is TGTGCCAGCAGCTTACAGGGTCCAAACATTCAGTACTTC. It codes for CASSLQGPNIQYF. The rearrangement joins TRBV7-9 to TRBJ2-4; D is perhaps TRBD1 (5 bases). The germline V gene encodes CDR1 SEHNR and CDR2 FQNEAQ (reference sequence). This CDR3 is 13 amino acids long. V lost 2 bases, J lost 6 bases, and 8 bases lay in between.

This chain uses TRBV2 with TRBJ2-6, with D uncertain. The CDR3 extends over 17 amino acids. V lost 5 bases to trimming and J lost 0 bases, with 14 bases between them. Germline CDR1 and CDR2: SNHLY and FYNNEI. CDR3: CASSTPPGFSGANVLTF. The CDR3 coding sequence is TGTGCCAGCAGTACACCTCCCGGGTTCTCTGGGGCCAACGTCCTGACTTTC.

The rearrangement links TRBV28 to TRBJ1-5; D is ambiguous. Trimming stripped 6 bases from V and 5 bases from J, with 11 bases between. The CDR3 has 13 residues. Germline values: CDR1 MDHEN, CDR2 SYDVKM. CDR3 in amino acids: CASSKQADQPQHF. In DNA form, the CDR3 reads TGTGCCAGCAGCAAACAAGCGGATCAGCCCCAGCATTTT.

J is TRBJ1-2 and V is TRBV9; D gene uncertain. The CDR3 is 13 amino acids. The germline V and J ends were trimmed by 3 bases and 5 bases, with 11 bases remaining between them. The germline CDR1 and CDR2 sequences are SGDLS and YYNGEE. The CDR3 loop reads CASSATAQYGYTF. DNA for the CDR3: TGTGCCAGCAGCGCGACTGCACAATATGGCTACACCTTC.

This clone was counted between two and nine times. V and J are TRBV12-5 and TRBJ1-2; 7 bases align to TRBD1. Trimming cost V 6 bases and J 4 bases; bases outside gene matches: 5. The CDR3 extends over 13 amino acids. Germline CDR1 and CDR2: LGHNT and FRNRAP. The CDR3 DNA sequence: TGTGCTAGTGGCCAGGGACAGCGCTATGGCTACACCTTC. This sequence encodes CASGQGQRYGYTF. The full variable domain, its missing parts supplied by reference TRBV12-5 and TRBJ1-2, is DARVTQTPRHKVTEMGQEVTMRCQPILGHNTVFWYRQTMMQGLELLAYFRNRAPLDDSGMPKDRFSAEMPDATLATLKIQPSEPRDSAVYFCASGQGQRYGYTFGSGTRLTVV.

This chain uses TRBV5-4 with TRBJ2-3; weak D call: TRBD2 (5 bases). Germline CDR1 and CDR2: SGHNT and YYREEE (reference sequence). Trimming took 4 bases from V and 5 from J, leaving 11 bases between them. CDR3 length: 13 amino acids. CDR3 protein: CASSTPRGDTQYF. CDR3 DNA: TGTGCCAGCAGCACCCCCCGGGGAGATACGCAGTATTTT.

The chain combines TRBV7-9 with TRBJ2-2; 10 nucleotides align to TRBD2. The V segment lost 3 bases and the J segment 1 base; nucleotides outside the gene matches: 8. CDR1 and CDR2 from the germline V gene are SEHNR and FQNEAQ (reference sequence). This CDR3 contains 18 residues. The CDR3 sequence is CASSFPGSGGRNTGELFF. The CDR3 DNA is TGTGCCAGCAGCTTTCCCGGTAGCGGGGGGCGGAACACCGGGGAGCTGTTTTTT.

The rearrangement uses TRBV25-1 and TRBJ1-6; TRBD1 matches 8 bases. Germline V gene data show CDR1 as MGHDK and CDR2 as SYGVNS. V lost 6 bases to trimming and J lost 6 bases; unmatched junction nucleotides: 4. This CDR3 contains 14 residues. CDR3 in DNA: TGTGCCAGCAGAGGACAGGGCTTTAATTCACCCCTCCACTTT. This codes for CASRGQGFNSPLHF.

This chain uses TRBV28 with TRBJ2-2; 10 nucleotides line up with TRBD2. J lost 4 bases, V lost 5 bases, and 4 bases had no gene match. This CDR3 has 15 residues. Per germline, CDR1 MDHEN and CDR2 SYDVKM. The CDR3 nucleotides are TGTGCCAGCAGTAAAGCGGGGGGGGTCACCGGGGAGCTGTTTTTT. This sequence encodes CASSKAGGVTGELFF.

This rearrangement joins TRBV7-9 to TRBJ2-7; 7 nucleotides line up with TRBD1. CDR3 length equals 15 residues. Per germline, CDR1 SEHNR and CDR2 FQNEAQ (reference sequence). The ends lost 5 bases at V and 2 bases at J; junction bases unmatched: 9. The CDR3 sequence: CASSPRTGPAYEQYF. As DNA, the CDR3 is TGTGCCAGCAGCCCACGGACAGGCCCAGCCTACGAGCAGTACTTC. The full variable domain, completed using reference TRBV7-9 and TRBJ2-7, is DTGVSQNPRHKITKRGQNVTFRCDPISEHNRLYWYRQTLGQGPEFLTYFQNEAQLEKSRLLSDRFSAERPKGSFSTLEIQRTEQGDSAMYLCASSPRTGPAYEQYFGPGTRLTVT.

This clone was picked up a small number of times. The rearrangement uses TRBV4-2 and TRBJ1-3, with D uncertain. The CDR3 has 18 amino acids. Germline V gene data show CDR1 as LGHNA and CDR2 as YNFKEQ. Trimming left V 0 bases short and J 0 bases short, with 15 bases between. CDR3 DNA: TGTGCCAGCAGCCAAGATCGGGATAAAACTAGCTCTGGAAACACCATATATTTT. As protein: CASSQDRDKTSSGNTIYF.

This chain links TRBV6-5 with TRBJ2-3, with D perhaps matching TRBD1 (6 bases). V lost 4 bases and J 0 bases, leaving 8 bases between the germline ends. The germline gives CDR1 MNHEY, CDR2 SVGAGI. CDR3 length: 14 residues. CDR3 loop: CASSSTGSTDTQYF. The CDR3 DNA reads TGTGCCAGCAGTTCCACAGGGAGCACAGATACGCAGTATTTT.

A word on this clone: Since a far larger clone is one base different, this is likely a read error. V usage is TRBV7-9 and J usage is TRBJ1-1, with D hard to call. The CDR3 contains 16 residues. Looked up from germline, CDR1 is SEHNR and CDR2 is FQNEAQ (reference sequence). The CDR3, as DNA: TGTTCCAGCAGCCAAGAAACTAGTCCCCTGAGCACTGAAGCTTTCTTT. The encoded protein is CSSSQETSPLSTEAFF. Together with reference TRBV7-9 and TRBJ1-1, the CDR3 gives the full variable domain: DTGVSQNPRHKITKRGQNVTFRCDPISEHNRLYWYRQTLGQGPEFLTYFQNEAQLEKSRLLSDRFSAERPKGSFSTLEIQRTEQGDSAMYLCSSSQETSPLSTEAFFGQGTRLTVV.

The rearrangement uses TRBV18 and TRBJ2-7, with TRBD2 identical over 9 bases. The J segment lost 4 bases and the V segment lost 1 base, leaving 5 bases of the junction unmatched. Germline V gene data show CDR1 as KGHSH and CDR2 as LQKENI. The CDR3 spans 15 residues. The CDR3 loop reads CASSPRLAGEYEQYF. CDR3 coding DNA: TGTGCCAGCTCACCACGGTTAGCGGGGGAATACGAGCAGTACTTC.

Only a few counts were recorded for this clone. The chain combines TRBV5-4 with TRBJ1-1; 8 nucleotides align to TRBD1. CDR1 is SGHNT, CDR2 YYREEE, per germline (reference sequence). The CDR3 contains 15 residues. Trimming cost V 0 bases and J 3 bases; bases outside gene matches: 4. CDR3 region: CASSLVDRVDTEAFF. The CDR3, as DNA: TGTGCCAGCAGCTTGGTGGACAGGGTGGACACTGAAGCTTTCTTT.

This chain joins TRBV14 and TRBJ2-4; D perhaps matches TRBD1 (6 bases). V was shortened by 4 bases and J by 8 bases, with 15 bases between the two germline ends. CDR1 is SGHDN and CDR2 is FVKESK in the germline V gene. This CDR3 spans 14 amino acids. The DNA of the CDR3 is TGTGCCAGCAGCCGTGGGGGCACTTGGGACATTCAGTACTTC. Translated: CASSRGGTWDIQYF.

The rearrangement links TRBV2 to TRBJ2-5; weak D call: TRBD2 (6 bases). TRBJ2-7 matches the DNA end more closely, so the J call is doubtful. CDR3 size: 14 residues. Germline CDR1 reads SNHLY; CDR2 reads FYNNEI. Here the CDR3 reads CASSETSWAYEQYF. In nucleotides, the CDR3 is TGTGCCAGCAGTGAGACTAGTTGGGCCTACGAGCAGTACTTC.

V and J are TRBV28 and TRBJ2-2, with TRBD2 matching over 8 bases. CDR3 length equals 15 residues. Germline CDR1 and CDR2: MDHEN and SYDVKM. V trimming: 9 bases; J trimming: 7 bases; junction bases outside the gene matches: 13. For the CDR3, the DNA is TGTGCCAGTCGCCGGGGGGGGTTGAGTAGCGGGGAGCTGTTTTTT. It translates to CASRRGGLSSGELFF.

This clone was seen a few times. J is TRBJ1-3 and V is TRBV28; 9 bases map to TRBD1. This CDR3 is 12 amino acids long. V shed 7 bases and J 8 bases; nucleotides not matched to a gene: 3. Germline V gene data show CDR1 as MDHEN and CDR2 as SYDVKM. The CDR3 region has the DNA TGTGCCAGCAAGGGACAGGGTCACACCATATATTTT. This sequence encodes CASKGQGHTIYF. The full variable domain, rest sourced from reference TRBV28 and TRBJ1-3, is DVKVTQSSRYLVKRTGEKVFLECVQDMDHENMFWYRQDPGLGLRLIYFSYDVKMKEKGDIPEGYSVSREKKERFSLILESASTNQTSMYLCASKGQGHTIYFGEGSWLTVV.

CDR3 amino acids: CASARDTGELFF. The DNA of the CDR3 is TGCGCCAGCGCCAGGGACACCGGGGAGCTGTTTTTT. This chain uses TRBV10-1 with TRBJ2-2, with D tentatively TRBD1 (5 bases). Germline V lookup: CDR1 WNHNN, CDR2 SYGVQD (reference sequence). Trimming left V 8 bases short and J 3 bases short, with 7 bases between. The CDR3 runs 12 residues.

This rearrangement joins TRBV11-3 to TRBJ1-1; D is possibly TRBD1 (5 bases). Germline V gene sequence: CDR1 SGHNT, CDR2 YENEEA. V was clipped by 3 bases and J by 7 bases, with 15 bases between them. This CDR3 has 14 residues. CDR3: CASSFRARQLEAFF. The CDR3 region has the DNA TGTGCCAGCAGCTTTCGGGCACGACAGCTTGAAGCTTTCTTT.

J is TRBJ1-1 and V is TRBV6-6; 11 bases map to TRBD1. The V and J ends lost 6 bases and 9 bases, in that order; junction bases with no gene match: 3. Germline V gene lookup returns CDR1 MNHNY and CDR2 SVGAGI (reference sequence). The CDR3 has 12 residues. Written as DNA, the CDR3 is TGTGCCAGCAGCCAGGACAGGGGGCAAGCTTTCTTT. It yields the protein CASSQDRGQAFF.

The J gene is TRBJ1-4, the V gene TRBV6-1; 9 nucleotides line up with TRBD1. V trimming: 6 bases; J trimming: 8 bases; junction bases outside the gene matches: 7. Germline CDR1 MNHNS, CDR2 SASEGT. The CDR3 runs 14 residues. The CDR3 spells CASRTGQGTEKLFF. CDR3 bases: TGTGCCAGCAGAACTGGACAGGGGACAGAAAAACTGTTTTTT.

This clone was seen just once. This rearrangement joins TRBV4-2 to TRBJ1-2, with 7 positions matching TRBD1. The CDR3 loop spans 16 amino acids. Germline CDR1 LGHNA, CDR2 YNFKEQ. V dropped 0 bases and J dropped 5; count of bases not matched to a gene: 9. This CDR3 is CASSQDDREEAYGYTF. The CDR3 region has the DNA TGTGCCAGCAGCCAAGATGACAGGGAAGAAGCTTATGGCTACACCTTC.

The table lists this clone with a count of one. DNA for the CDR3: TGCAGCGTCCGAGGTGGCAGCCGGAACACCGGGGAGCTGTTTTTT. Translated: CSVRGGSRNTGELFF. The chain has TRBV29-1 and TRBJ2-2; D ambiguous. V lost 6 bases and J lost 1, with 15 bases in between. The germline CDR1 and CDR2 sequences are SQVTM and ANQGSEA. The CDR3 loop spans 15 amino acids.

As regards this clone: One end of the junction fails to match germline, which may point to a read error. This same CDR3 is encoded by further DNA sequences in the sample. V gene TRBV7-6 combines with J gene TRBJ2-1, with TRBD2 identical over 9 bases. The CDR3 is 12 amino acids. Germline loops: CDR1 SGHVS, CDR2 FNYEAQ. The CDR3 loop reads CASSGGRNEQFF. CDR3 coding DNA: TGTGCTAGCAGCGGGGGGAGGAATGAGCAGTTCTTC.